Sequencing of this TCR beta chain was carried out in a study of radiation and T cells in renal cell carcinoma. On the study more broadly: Nephrectomy followed 15 Gy stereotactic body radiation by 4 weeks.

Time point: blood 2 weeks post-SBRT. Stated treatment: 15 Gy SBRT to primary tumor, nephrectomy 4 weeks later. This renal cell carcinoma was of the clear cell type. Germline CDR1 and CDR2: SGHDN and FVKESK. V was trimmed by 1 base and J by 2 bases, leaving 6 bases between them. The CDR3 spans 13 residues. Libraries were prepared by immunoSEQ multiplex PCR; TCRdb keeps only in-frame clonotypes and omits some of them. The sample records 120,000 or so clones, around 89% being singletons. The rearrangement links TRBV14 to TRBJ2-7, with unresolved D. The input for sequencing was blood, taken from a patient whose treatment included radiotherapy and nephrectomy. The sequence came from a woman in her 70s with renal cell carcinoma. The CDR3 loop is CASSQGWPYEQYF. The CDR3 nucleotides read TGTGCCAGCAGCCAAGGGTGGCCCTACGAGCAGTACTTC.